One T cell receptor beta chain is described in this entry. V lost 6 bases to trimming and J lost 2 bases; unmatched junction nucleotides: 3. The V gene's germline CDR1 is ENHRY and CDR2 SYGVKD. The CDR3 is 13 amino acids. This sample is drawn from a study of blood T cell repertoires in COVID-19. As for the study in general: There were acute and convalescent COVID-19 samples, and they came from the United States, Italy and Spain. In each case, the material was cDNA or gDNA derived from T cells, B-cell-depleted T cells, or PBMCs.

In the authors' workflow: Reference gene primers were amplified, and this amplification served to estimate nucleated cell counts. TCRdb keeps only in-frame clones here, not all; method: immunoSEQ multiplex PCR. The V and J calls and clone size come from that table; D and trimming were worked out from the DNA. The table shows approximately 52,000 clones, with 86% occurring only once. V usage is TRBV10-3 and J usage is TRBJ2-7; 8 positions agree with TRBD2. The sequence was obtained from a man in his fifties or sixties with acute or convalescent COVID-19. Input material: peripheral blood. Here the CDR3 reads CAIRGTRTYEQYF. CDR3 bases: TGTGCCATCAGGGGGACTAGGACCTACGAGCAGTACTTC.